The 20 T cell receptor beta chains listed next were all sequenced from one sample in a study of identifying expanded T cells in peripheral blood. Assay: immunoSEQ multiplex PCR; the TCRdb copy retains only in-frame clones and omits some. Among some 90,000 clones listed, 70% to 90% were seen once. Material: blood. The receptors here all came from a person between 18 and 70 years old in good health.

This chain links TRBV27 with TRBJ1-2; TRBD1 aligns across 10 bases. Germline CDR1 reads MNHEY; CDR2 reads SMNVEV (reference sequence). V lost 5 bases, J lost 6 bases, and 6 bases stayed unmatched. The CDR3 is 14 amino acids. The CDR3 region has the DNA TGTGCCAGCAGTCTCACCGGGACAGGGGATGGCTACACCTTC. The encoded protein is CASSLTGTGDGYTF.

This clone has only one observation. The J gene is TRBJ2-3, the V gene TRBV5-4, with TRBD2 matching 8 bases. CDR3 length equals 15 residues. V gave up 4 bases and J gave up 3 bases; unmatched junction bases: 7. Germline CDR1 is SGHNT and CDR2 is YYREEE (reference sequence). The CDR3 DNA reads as TGTGCCAGCAGCCCCGGGATAGCGGGGACAGATACGCAGTATTTT. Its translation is CASSPGIAGTDTQYF.

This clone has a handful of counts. The CDR3 protein is CASSLAVRGGETQYF. The CDR3 DNA reads as TGCGCCAGCAGCTTGGCAGTTCGGGGGGGAGAGACCCAGTACTTC. The rearrangement links TRBV5-1 to TRBJ2-5, with TRBD2 matching 8 bases. Germline CDR1 reads SGHRS; CDR2 reads YFSETQ. With 0 bases clipped from V and 4 bases from J, the junction kept 5 bases outside the gene matches. The CDR3 extends over 15 amino acids. Combining the CDR3 with reference TRBV5-1 and TRBJ2-5 gives the whole variable domain KAGVTQTPRYLIKTRGQQVTLSCSPISGHRSVSWYQQTPGQGLQFLFEYFSETQRNKGNFPGRFSGRQFSNSRSEMNVSTLELGDSALYLCASSLAVRGGETQYFGPGTRLLVL.

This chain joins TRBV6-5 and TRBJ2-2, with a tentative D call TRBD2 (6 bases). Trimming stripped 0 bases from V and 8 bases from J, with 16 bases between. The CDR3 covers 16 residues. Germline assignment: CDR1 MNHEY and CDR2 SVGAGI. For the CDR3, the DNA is TGTGCCAGCAGTTACTCGACGCCCTTCGGAGGGGGGGAGCTGTTTTTT. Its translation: CASSYSTPFGGGELFF.

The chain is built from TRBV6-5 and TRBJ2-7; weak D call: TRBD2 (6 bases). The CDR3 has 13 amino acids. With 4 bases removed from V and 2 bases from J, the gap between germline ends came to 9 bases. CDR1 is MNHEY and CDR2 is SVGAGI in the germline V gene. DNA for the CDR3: TGTGCCAGCAGTTGGGGGGTTGCCTACGAGCAGTACTTC. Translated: CASSWGVAYEQYF.

The CDR3, as DNA: TGTGCCAGCAGCCCCAGGGCAGGCGATAATTCACCCCTCCACTTT. Its translation: CASSPRAGDNSPLHF. The chain combines TRBV7-2 with TRBJ1-6, with D maybe TRBD1 (5 bases). The V gene's germline CDR1 is SGHTA and CDR2 FQGNSA. Trimming pared 5 bases from V and 5 bases from J, leaving 13 bases between. The CDR3 spans 15 residues.

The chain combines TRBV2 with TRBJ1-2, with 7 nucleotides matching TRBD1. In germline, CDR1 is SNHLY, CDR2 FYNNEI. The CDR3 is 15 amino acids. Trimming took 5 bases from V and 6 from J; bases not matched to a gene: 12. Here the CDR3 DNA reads TGTGCCAGCAGTCACACCACAACTACAGGGGATGGCTACACCTTC. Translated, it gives CASSHTTTTGDGYTF.

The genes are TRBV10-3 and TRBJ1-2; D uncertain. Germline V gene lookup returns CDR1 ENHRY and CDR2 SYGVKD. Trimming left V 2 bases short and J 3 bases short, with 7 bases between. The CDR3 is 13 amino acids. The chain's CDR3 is CAISEGEDYGYTF. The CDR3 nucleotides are TGTGCCATCAGTGAGGGAGAGGACTATGGCTACACCTTC.

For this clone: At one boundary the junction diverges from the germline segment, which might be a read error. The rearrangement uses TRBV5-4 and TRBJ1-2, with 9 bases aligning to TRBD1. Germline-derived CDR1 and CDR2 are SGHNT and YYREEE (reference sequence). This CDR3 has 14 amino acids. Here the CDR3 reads CASSGTGRNYGYTF. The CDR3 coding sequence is TGTGCAAGCAGCGGGACAGGGCGCAACTATGGCTACACCTTC.

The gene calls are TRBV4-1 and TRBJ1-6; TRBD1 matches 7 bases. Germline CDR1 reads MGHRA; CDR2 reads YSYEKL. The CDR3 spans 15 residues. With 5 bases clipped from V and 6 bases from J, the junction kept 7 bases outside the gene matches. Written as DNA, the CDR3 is TGCGCCAGCAGCTACGACAGGGTTGGTAATTCACCCCTCCACTTT. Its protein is CASSYDRVGNSPLHF.

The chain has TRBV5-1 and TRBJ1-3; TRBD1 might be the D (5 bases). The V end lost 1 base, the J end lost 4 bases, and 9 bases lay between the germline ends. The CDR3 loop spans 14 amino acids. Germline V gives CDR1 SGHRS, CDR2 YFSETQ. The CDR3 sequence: CASSLTGGGNTIYF. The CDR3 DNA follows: TGCGCCAGCAGCTTGACGGGGGGAGGAAACACCATATATTTT.

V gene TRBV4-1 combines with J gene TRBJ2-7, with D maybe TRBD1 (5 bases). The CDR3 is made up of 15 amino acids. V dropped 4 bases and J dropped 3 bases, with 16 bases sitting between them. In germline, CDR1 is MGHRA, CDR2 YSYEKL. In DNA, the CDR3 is TGCGCCAGCAGCCCCACAGGTGTCACCCTCTACGAGCAGTACTTC. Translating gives CASSPTGVTLYEQYF.

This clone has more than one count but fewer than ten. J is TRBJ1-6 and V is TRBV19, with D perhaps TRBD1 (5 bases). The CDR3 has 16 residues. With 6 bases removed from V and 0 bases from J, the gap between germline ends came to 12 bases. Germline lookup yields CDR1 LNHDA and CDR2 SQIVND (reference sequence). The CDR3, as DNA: TGTGCCAGTAGAGGGGCACAAAGCTCCTATAATTCACCCCTCCACTTT. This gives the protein CASRGAQSSYNSPLHF.

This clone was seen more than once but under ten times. CDR3 region: CASSAGGGGEFSPLHF. The CDR3 DNA reads as TGTGCCAGCAGTGCTGGGGGAGGGGGGGAGTTTTCACCCCTCCACTTT. The chain recombines TRBV6-1 with TRBJ1-6; a weak D match, TRBD1 (6 bases). Germline assignment: CDR1 MNHNS and CDR2 SASEGT. This CDR3 region has 16 residues. The V end lost 4 bases, the J end lost 9 bases, and 19 bases lay between the germline ends.

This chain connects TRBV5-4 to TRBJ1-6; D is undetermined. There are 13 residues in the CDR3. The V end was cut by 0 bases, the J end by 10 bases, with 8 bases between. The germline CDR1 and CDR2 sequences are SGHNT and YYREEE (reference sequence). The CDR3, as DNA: TGTGCCAGCAGCTTGGCTTCGGGCTCACCCCTCCACTTT. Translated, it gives CASSLASGSPLHF.

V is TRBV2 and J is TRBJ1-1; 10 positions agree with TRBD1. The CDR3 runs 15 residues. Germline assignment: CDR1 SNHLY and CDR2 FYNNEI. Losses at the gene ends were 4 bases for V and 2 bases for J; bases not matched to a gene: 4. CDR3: CASSADRGTNTEAFF. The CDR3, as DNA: TGTGCCAGCAGTGCGGACAGGGGGACTAACACTGAAGCTTTCTTT.

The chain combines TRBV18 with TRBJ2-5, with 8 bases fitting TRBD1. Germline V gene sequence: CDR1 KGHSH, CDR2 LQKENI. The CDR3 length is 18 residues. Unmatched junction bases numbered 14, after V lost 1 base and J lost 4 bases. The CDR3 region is CASSPLRPRGRIGETQYF. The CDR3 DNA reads TGTGCCAGCTCACCACTTCGGCCCAGGGGGCGAATAGGAGAGACCCAGTACTTC.

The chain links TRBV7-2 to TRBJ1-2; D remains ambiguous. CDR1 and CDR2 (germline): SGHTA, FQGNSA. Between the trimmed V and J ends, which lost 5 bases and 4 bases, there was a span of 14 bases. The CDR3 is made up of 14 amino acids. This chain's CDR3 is CASSPYGEFYGYTF. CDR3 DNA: TGTGCCAGCAGCCCCTACGGGGAGTTCTATGGCTACACCTTC.

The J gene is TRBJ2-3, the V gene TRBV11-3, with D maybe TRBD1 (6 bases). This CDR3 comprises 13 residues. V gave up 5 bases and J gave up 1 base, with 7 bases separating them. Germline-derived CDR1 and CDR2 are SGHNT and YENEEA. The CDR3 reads CASSHRGTDTQYF. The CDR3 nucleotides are TGTGCCAGCAGCCACAGGGGCACAGATACGCAGTATTTT.

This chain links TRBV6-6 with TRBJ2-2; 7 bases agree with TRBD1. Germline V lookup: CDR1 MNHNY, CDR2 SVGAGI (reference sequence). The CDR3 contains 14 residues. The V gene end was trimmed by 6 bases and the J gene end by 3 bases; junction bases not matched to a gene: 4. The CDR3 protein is CASRPTGDTGELFF. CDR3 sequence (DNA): TGTGCCAGCAGACCTACAGGGGACACCGGGGAGCTGTTTTTT.